Each of the 3 T cell receptor beta chains below was sequenced from the same sample in a study of CD8 T cells in ankylosing spondylitis. MiXCR was run by TCRdb on the 5' RACE reads, yielding one entry per CDR3 protein. The table includes around 220,000 distinct CDR3 sequences, over 9.5% detected once. Sequenced: blood, either unsorted or a sorted T cell fraction (not recorded which). These receptor sequences come from a male donor with ankylosing spondylitis or in good health (not recorded which).

In its sample, this clonotype was seen many times. The J gene is TRBJ2-3, the V gene TRBV5-1; D perhaps matches TRBD2 (5 bases). V was cut by 4 bases and J by 5 bases, with 14 bases left in between. The CDR3 sequence is 14 residues long. Germline lookup yields CDR1 SGHRS and CDR2 YFSETQ. The CDR3 nucleotides read TGCGCCAGCAGCAAGGACTGGGCTAGAGATACGCAGTATTTT. Protein: CASSKDWARDTQYF.

The gene calls are TRBV20-1 and TRBJ2-7, with D tentatively TRBD2 (7 bases). This CDR3 is 12 amino acids long. Germline V gene lookup returns CDR1 DFQATT and CDR2 SNEGSKA (reference sequence). Trimming took off 3 bases at V and 5 bases at J, with 11 bases between the two ends. The CDR3 loop is CSAREGGHEQYF. CDR3 DNA sequence: TGCAGTGCTAGGGAGGGGGGGCACGAGCAGTACTTC.

This clonotype was seen ten or more times. The V and J genes are TRBV12-3 or TRBV12-4 and TRBJ1-1; D ambiguous. This CDR3 comprises 14 residues. V lost 0 bases and J 6 bases, leaving 11 bases between the germline ends. The CDR3 bases are TGTGCCAGCAGTTTAGCGCTCAGGTCTCCTGAAGCTTTCTTT. Translating it yields CASSLALRSPEAFF.